Listed here is a single TCR beta chain. Its antigen remains unidentified. This sample is drawn from a study of CD8 T cells in Susac syndrome. General study points: The authors acknowledged that the study's TCR sequencing and HLA analysis involved relatively few individuals.

RNA in amounts of roughly 0.5 to 1 ug was reverse transcribed with random hexamers. Amplification of the TCR beta CDR3 was carried out by immunoSEQ multiplex PCR, which spanned a total of 54 Vbeta and 13 Jbeta segments. Via MiXCR, TCRdb re-called the immunoSEQ multiplex PCR reads, giving one row per CDR3 protein. The sample has roughly 200,000 distinct CDR3 sequences, roughly 94% seen once. In contrast to the negatively isolated CD8+ and CD4+ T cells, TEMRA cells were FACS-enriched. The sample consisted of CD4+ T cells from PBMCs. The receptor comes from a human donor with multiple sclerosis.

In DNA, the CDR3 is TGTGCCAGCAGTTACGGTCACACCACCATAGGCTACACCTTC. It yields the protein CASSYGHTTIGYTF. The chain joins TRBV6-6 to TRBJ1-2; no clear D gene. The CDR3 is 14 amino acids. Germline loops: CDR1 MNHNY, CDR2 SVGAGI (reference sequence). Trimming took off 2 bases at V and 8 bases at J, with 15 bases between the two ends.